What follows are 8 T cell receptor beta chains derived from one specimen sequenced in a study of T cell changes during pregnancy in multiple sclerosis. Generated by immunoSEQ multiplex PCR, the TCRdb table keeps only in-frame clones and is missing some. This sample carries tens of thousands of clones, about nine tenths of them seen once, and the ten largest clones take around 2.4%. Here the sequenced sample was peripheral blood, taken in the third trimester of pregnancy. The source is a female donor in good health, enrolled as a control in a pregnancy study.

The CDR3 DNA sequence: TGTGCCAGCAGCGCCCTCATCAGCTCCTACAATGAGCAGTTCTTC. It is translated as CASSALISSYNEQFF. The J gene is TRBJ2-1, the V gene TRBV7-9; D not certain. Per germline, CDR1 SEHNR and CDR2 FQNEAQ (reference sequence). Between the trimmed V and J ends, which lost 5 bases and 0 bases, there was a span of 11 bases. There are 15 residues in the CDR3.

The DNA for the CDR3 is TGTGCCAGCGACAGGGGTGAGCAGTTCTTC. This translates into CASDRGEQFF. The chain is built from TRBV6-1 and TRBJ2-1; 8 bases match TRBD1. CDR1 and CDR2 from the germline V gene are MNHNS and SASEGT. V lost 8 bases and J lost 9; bases outside the gene matches: 0. The CDR3 is made up of 10 amino acids.

Here the CDR3 reads CATSSLLIQGVEVKAFF. The CDR3 DNA follows: TGTGCCACCAGCTCTTTGCTCATTCAGGGGGTGGAAGTTAAAGCTTTCTTT. The V call is TRBV15, the J call TRBJ1-1, with TRBD1 matching 7 bases. V trimming: 5 bases; J trimming: 9 bases; junction bases outside the gene matches: 21. The CDR3 sequence is 17 residues long. Germline V gene lookup returns CDR1 LNHNV and CDR2 YYDKDF (reference sequence).

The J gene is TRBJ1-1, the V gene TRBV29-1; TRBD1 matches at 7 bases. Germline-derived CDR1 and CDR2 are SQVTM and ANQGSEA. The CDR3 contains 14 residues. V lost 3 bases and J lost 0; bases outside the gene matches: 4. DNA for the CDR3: TGCAGCGTTGAGGACAGGCCTCTGAACACTGAAGCTTTCTTT. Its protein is CSVEDRPLNTEAFF. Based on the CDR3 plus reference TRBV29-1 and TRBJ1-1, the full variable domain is SAVISQKPSRDICQRGTSLTIQCQVDSQVTMMFWYRQQPGQSLTLIATANQGSEATYESGFVIDKFPISRPNLTFSTLTVSNMSPEDSSIYLCSVEDRPLNTEAFFGQGTRLTVV.

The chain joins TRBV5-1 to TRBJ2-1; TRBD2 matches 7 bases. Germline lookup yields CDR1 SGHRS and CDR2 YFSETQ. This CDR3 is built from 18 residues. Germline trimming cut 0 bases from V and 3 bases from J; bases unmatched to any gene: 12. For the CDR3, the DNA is TGCGCCAGCAGCTTGGCCGAGGTTGCGGGAGACGTCTACAATGAGCAGTTCTTC. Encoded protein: CASSLAEVAGDVYNEQFF.

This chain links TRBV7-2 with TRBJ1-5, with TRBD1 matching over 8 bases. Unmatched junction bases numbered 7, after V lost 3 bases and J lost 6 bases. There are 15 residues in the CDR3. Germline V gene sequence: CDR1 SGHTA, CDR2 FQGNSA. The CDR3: CASSFDRGQGQPQHF. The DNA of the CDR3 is TGTGCCAGCAGCTTTGACAGGGGTCAAGGTCAGCCCCAGCATTTT.

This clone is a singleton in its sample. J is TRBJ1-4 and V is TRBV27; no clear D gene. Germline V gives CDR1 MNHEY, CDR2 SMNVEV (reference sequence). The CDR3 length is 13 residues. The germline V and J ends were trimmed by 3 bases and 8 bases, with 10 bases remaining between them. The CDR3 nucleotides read TGTGCCAGCAGTTTCTCCCGAGGGGAAAAACTGTTTTTT. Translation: CASSFSRGEKLFF.

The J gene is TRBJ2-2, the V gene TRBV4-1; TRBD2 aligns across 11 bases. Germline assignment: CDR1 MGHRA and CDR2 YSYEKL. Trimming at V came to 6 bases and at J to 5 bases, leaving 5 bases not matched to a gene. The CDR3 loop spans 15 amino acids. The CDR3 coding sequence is TGCGCCAGCAGGGTAGCGGGAGGGGGAACCGGGGAGCTGTTTTTT. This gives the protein CASRVAGGGTGELFF.